Listed here are 27 T cell receptor beta chains from one sample, sequenced in a study of T cells in Graves' hyperthyroidism and ophthalmopathy (dated by TCRdb to the late 2010s). Libraries were constructed by multiplex PCR. The listed sequencing device is Illumina HiSeq 2000. Amplification of TCR beta CDR3 regions was carried out from RNA transcripts. For the first round of RT-PCR on the TCR CDR3, the HTBI primer set was used together with the Qiagen OneStep RT-PCR kit. The public reads were run again by TCRdb, first through fastp at Q25 and then through MiXCR, and only productive beta chains were kept. Rows merge per CDR3 protein into single entries with the most common DNA and genes. The sample table lists about 400,000 distinct CDR3 sequences, 15% to 17% of them with a count of one. Of the sample, around 14% falls within the top ten clones. Source material: blood. Source of these receptors: a woman younger than 30 with Graves' hyperthyroidism.

This chain links TRBV24-1 with TRBJ1-1; D uncertain. The CDR3 is made up of 13 amino acids. Germline CDR1 and CDR2: KGHDR and SFDVKD. V gave up 6 bases and J gave up 1 base, with 8 bases separating them. CDR3 protein: CATSRGGNTEAFF. DNA for the CDR3: TGTGCCACCAGTCGTGGCGGGAACACTGAAGCTTTCTTT.

A remark on this clonotype: At one end, the junction sequence differs from germline, possibly due to a read error. CDR3 residues: CASSQDKGGSRGNGQFF. The CDR3 nucleotides are TGTGCCAGCAGCCAAGATAAGGGCGGGAGCCGAGGGAATGGGCAGTTCTTC. This chain uses TRBV14 with TRBJ2-1; 7 bases line up with TRBD2. There are 17 residues in the CDR3. Germline CDR1 and CDR2: SGHDN and FVKESK.

This clonotype was counted between two and nine times. The rearrangement uses TRBV3-1 and TRBJ2-2; the D is unclear. This CDR3 is built from 15 residues. The germline gives CDR1 LGHDT, CDR2 YNNKEL (reference sequence). Deletions cut 3 bases from V and 6 bases from J, with 14 bases between. In DNA form, the CDR3 reads TGTGCCAGCAGCCAGAACGGCGGTAGGGCCGGGGAGCTGTTTTTT. Translation gives CASSQNGGRAGELFF.

Ten or more counts support this clonotype. The chain is built from TRBV20-1 and TRBJ2-7; D might be TRBD1 (6 bases). Trimming stripped 4 bases from V and 2 bases from J, with 12 bases between. The CDR3 is 13 amino acids. CDR1 and CDR2 from the germline V gene are DFQATT and SNEGSKA (reference sequence). CDR3 amino acids: CSAKKQGPYEQYF. The DNA for the CDR3 is TGCAGTGCTAAAAAACAGGGACCCTACGAGCAGTACTTC.

There are many counts of this clonotype. The CDR3 region has the DNA TGTGCCGGGAAGGGGGGGGCCGACCTCGTCTCCTACGAGCAGTACTTC. Translating gives CAGKGGADLVSYEQYF. This sequence joins TRBV2 and TRBJ2-7; perhaps TRBD2 as D (7 bases). Per germline, CDR1 SNHLY and CDR2 FYNNEI. V lost 11 bases and J lost 0, with 23 bases in between. The CDR3 contains 16 residues. Full variable domain (outside the CDR3, taken from reference TRBV2 and TRBJ2-7): EPEVTQTPSHQVTQMGQEVILRCVPISNHLYFYWYRQILGQKVEFLVSFYNNEISEKSEIFDDQFSVERPDGSNFTLKIRSTKLEDSAMYFCAGKGGADLVSYEQYFGPGTRLTVT.

This chain joins TRBV4-1 and TRBJ2-7, with unresolved D. The length of the CDR3 is 13 residues. The V gene's germline CDR1 is MGHRA and CDR2 YSYEKL. V lost 4 bases and J lost 3, with 10 bases in between. CDR3: CASSPGLYYEQYF. Here the CDR3 DNA reads TGCGCCAGCAGCCCCGGGCTCTACTACGAGCAGTACTTC.

This clonotype showed up many times. The V call is TRBV12-3 or TRBV12-4, the J call TRBJ2-7, with 10 bases that match TRBD1. V dropped 6 bases and J dropped 4; count of bases not matched to a gene: 9. The CDR3 runs to 15 residues. The CDR3 here is CASSYRGGQGYEQYF. Here the CDR3 DNA reads TGTGCCAGCAGCTACAGAGGGGGACAGGGGTACGAGCAGTACTTC.

This clonotype was counted many times. The chain has TRBV7-2 and TRBJ1-1; the D gene is possibly TRBD1 (5 bases). V lost 5 bases and J lost 1, with 14 bases in between. The V gene's germline CDR1 is SGHTA and CDR2 FQGNSA. CDR3 size: 15 residues. CDR3 bases: TGTGCCAGCAGCCAAGGGACGGTGTGGAACACTGAAGCTTTCTTT. It codes for CASSQGTVWNTEAFF.

This clonotype was seen a handful of times. The rearrangement uses TRBV7-9 and TRBJ2-5; 11 bases fit TRBD2. Losses at the gene ends were 6 bases for V and 13 bases for J; bases not matched to a gene: 22. The CDR3 contains 17 residues. Germline loops: CDR1 SEHNR, CDR2 FQNEAQ (reference sequence). The CDR3 sequence is CASSSSGGGLAGGLTYF. CDR3 in DNA: TGTGCCAGCAGTTCATCAGGGGGGGGGCTAGCGGGAGGATTGACGTACTTC. The variable domain in full, completed from reference TRBV7-9 and TRBJ2-5, reads DTGVSQNPRHKITKRGQNVTFRCDPISEHNRLYWYRQTLGQGPEFLTYFQNEAQLEKSRLLSDRFSAERPKGSFSTLEIQRTEQGDSAMYLCASSSSGGGLAGGLTYFGPGTRLLVL.

This clonotype showed up many times. The chain recombines TRBV5-6 with TRBJ2-7; 8 bases are a match to TRBD1. Germline-derived CDR1 and CDR2 are SGHDT and YYEEEE. Trimming cost V 0 bases and J 5 bases; bases outside gene matches: 10. The CDR3 spans 16 residues. The CDR3 DNA reads as TGTGCCAGCAGCTTGGCCGGCAGGGGGCGAACCCACGAGCAGTACTTC. Protein sequence: CASSLAGRGRTHEQYF.

This clonotype was counted a few times. The chain links TRBV7-6 to TRBJ2-7; 11 nucleotides align to TRBD2. The CDR3 consists of 11 residues. Germline CDR1 reads SGHVS; CDR2 reads FNYEAQ. Unmatched junction bases numbered 2, after V lost 3 bases and J lost 13 bases. The CDR3 loop is CASSFSGGAYF. The CDR3 bases are TGTGCCAGCAGCTTTAGCGGGGGGGCATACTTC.

This clonotype has at least ten counts. The gene calls are TRBV7-8 and TRBJ2-7; D not resolved. The CDR3 consists of 13 residues. V was shortened by 1 base and J by 3 bases, with 7 bases between the two germline ends. Germline V CDR1 and CDR2: SGHVS, FQNEAQ. The CDR3 reads CASSLGQFYEQYF. The CDR3, as DNA: TGTGCCAGCAGCTTAGGACAATTCTACGAGCAGTACTTC.

This clonotype showed up many times. This chain uses TRBV28 with TRBJ1-2, with D unclear. Germline V lookup: CDR1 MDHEN, CDR2 SYDVKM. V lost 3 bases, J lost 9 bases, and 17 bases lay in between. The length of the CDR3 is 14 residues. The DNA of the CDR3 is TGTGCCAGCAGTTTGGTGTCAGCTCGTACTAGCTACACCTTC. Protein product: CASSLVSARTSYTF.

The chain recombines TRBV10-1 with TRBJ2-5; 9 nucleotides match TRBD1. V lost 1 base, J lost 4 bases, and 7 bases stayed unmatched. This CDR3 contains 16 residues. Germline values: CDR1 WNHNN, CDR2 SYGVQD (reference sequence). The CDR3 protein is CASSEFTGQGRETQYF. The CDR3 nucleotides are TGCGCCAGCAGTGAGTTCACGGGACAGGGAAGAGAGACCCAGTACTTC.

This clonotype was picked up a small number of times. The rearrangement joins TRBV20-1 to TRBJ1-5; 8 nucleotides align to TRBD1. Trimming took 0 bases from V and 1 from J; bases not matched to a gene: 17. Per the germline V gene, CDR1 is DFQATT and CDR2 is SNEGSKA (reference sequence). The CDR3 is 20 residues long. Written as DNA, the CDR3 is TGCAGTGCTAGAGATGCGGACCCTGGACAGGGAGGCTTGAGCAATCAGCCCCAGCATTTT. It specifies CSARDADPGQGGLSNQPQHF.

This clonotype has a handful of counts. The rearrangement joins TRBV11-2 to TRBJ1-3; a possible D gene is TRBD1 (6 bases). This CDR3 spans 15 amino acids. Germline V lookup: CDR1 SGHAT, CDR2 FQNNGV. V lost 1 base and J 4 bases, leaving 11 bases between the germline ends. The CDR3 bases are TGTGCCAGCAGCTTAGCCGGACAGCCAGGAAACACCATATATTTT. The encoded protein is CASSLAGQPGNTIYF.

This chain connects TRBV24-1 to TRBJ1-2; D is uncertain. V was trimmed by 8 bases and J by 10 bases, leaving 13 bases between them. Looked up from germline, CDR1 is KGHDR and CDR2 is SFDVKD. This CDR3 comprises 11 residues. This CDR3 reads CATNFGELYTF. In DNA form, the CDR3 reads TGTGCCACCAATTTCGGGGAGCTCTACACCTTC.

This clonotype was counted ten times or more. The chain carries TRBV7-8 and TRBJ1-2, with 10 bases lining up with TRBD1. With V trimmed by 5 bases and J by 7 bases, 7 bases remained unmatched. Germline loops: CDR1 SGHVS, CDR2 FQNEAQ. The CDR3 loop spans 14 amino acids. The CDR3 here is CASSHPGQGGGYTF. The CDR3 DNA follows: TGTGCCAGCAGCCATCCTGGACAGGGGGGTGGCTACACCTTC.

This clonotype occurred a few times. The rearrangement uses TRBV20-1 and TRBJ2-2; possible D gene TRBD2, 6 bases. CDR3 length: 14 amino acids. Germline CDR1 DFQATT, CDR2 SNEGSKA (reference sequence). V was cut by 0 bases and J by 1 base, with 6 bases left in between. CDR3 in amino acids: CSAREGGNTGELFF. As DNA, the CDR3 is TGCAGTGCTAGAGAGGGGGGGAACACCGGGGAGCTGTTTTTT.

Turning to this clonotype: A much bigger clone sits one base away, suggesting this may be a read error. Because it lacks the conserved phenylalanine or tryptophan at the end, this CDR3 is likely a read error. V usage is TRBV5-1 and J usage is TRBJ1-1; D remains ambiguous. The CDR3 spans 14 residues. Per germline, CDR1 SGHRS and CDR2 YFSETQ. V was pared by 2 bases and J by 0 bases, with 8 bases between. In nucleotides, the CDR3 is TGCGCCAGCAGCTTTGACGGGGTGAACACTGAAGCTTTCTCT. It translates to CASSFDGVNTEAFS.

This clonotype has a count of ten or more. V gene TRBV3-1 combines with J gene TRBJ2-4, with 8 bases identical to TRBD2. CDR3 length equals 15 residues. With 5 bases clipped from V and 4 bases from J, the junction kept 7 bases outside the gene matches. Germline CDR1 LGHDT, CDR2 YNNKEL (reference sequence). CDR3 sequence reads: CASSYSERGKNIQYF. As DNA, the CDR3 is TGTGCCAGCAGCTATTCCGAGCGGGGGAAAAACATTCAGTACTTC.

V is TRBV20-1 and J is TRBJ2-2, with D possibly being TRBD1 (6 bases). This CDR3 spans 12 amino acids. Germline lookup yields CDR1 DFQATT and CDR2 SNEGSKA (reference sequence). Trimming stripped 5 bases from V and 6 bases from J, with 10 bases between. CDR3 residues: CSASGTSGELFF. As DNA, the CDR3 is TGCAGTGCTTCCGGGACATCCGGGGAGCTGTTTTTT.

The chain recombines TRBV4-1 with TRBJ2-2, with D perhaps matching TRBD2 (5 bases). Trimming stripped 3 bases from V and 4 bases from J, with 15 bases between. Germline CDR1 and CDR2: MGHRA and YSYEKL. The CDR3 is 16 residues long. CDR3 sequence (DNA): TGCGCCAGCAGCCATGATACGCCGGCGGGCACCGGGGAGCTGTTTTTT. Encoded protein: CASSHDTPAGTGELFF.

This clonotype has a count of ten or more. This chain links TRBV7-6 with TRBJ2-2; D not resolved. Germline CDR1 is SGHVS and CDR2 is FNYEAQ. This CDR3 is built from 13 residues. The V end lost 3 bases, the J end lost 4 bases, and 6 bases lay between the germline ends. The CDR3 loop is CASSFGGTGELFF. The CDR3 DNA reads TGTGCCAGCAGCTTCGGCGGCACCGGGGAGCTGTTTTTT.

V and J are TRBV7-3 and TRBJ2-3; 7 nucleotides line up with TRBD1. Trimming at V came to 5 bases and at J to 1 base, leaving 9 bases not matched to a gene. Per germline, CDR1 SGHTA and CDR2 FQGTGA. This CDR3 has 16 amino acids. CDR3 in amino acids: CASSAGLTGGTDTQYF. For the CDR3, the DNA is TGTGCCAGCAGCGCCGGACTCACAGGGGGCACAGATACGCAGTATTTT. Combining the CDR3 with reference TRBV7-3 and TRBJ2-3 gives the whole variable domain GAGVSQTPSNKVTEKGKYVELRCDPISGHTALYWYRQSLGQGPEFLIYFQGTGAADDSGLPNDRFFAVRPEGSVSTLKIQRTERGDSAVYLCASSAGLTGGTDTQYFGPGTRLTVL.

This clonotype was observed at least ten times. The chain is built from TRBV24-1 and TRBJ2-3; D might be TRBD2 (6 bases). The CDR3 covers 12 residues. The V end lost 5 bases, the J end lost 8 bases, and 10 bases lay between the germline ends. Germline V lookup: CDR1 KGHDR, CDR2 SFDVKD. CDR3 protein: CATSVWGGTQYF. The CDR3 DNA reads TGTGCCACCAGTGTGTGGGGAGGTACGCAGTATTTT.

This rearrangement joins TRBV7-3 to TRBJ2-1, with D uncertain. V was clipped by 2 bases and J by 6 bases, with 14 bases between them. This CDR3 comprises 15 residues. Germline loops: CDR1 SGHTA, CDR2 FQGTGA. In nucleotides, the CDR3 is TGTGCCAGCAGCTTAGAAGTAGGCCCTGCCAATGAGCAGTTCTTC. It yields the protein CASSLEVGPANEQFF.